This T cell receptor beta chain emerged from a study of cytomegalovirus exposure and HLA in healthy donors. Germline V gene sequence: CDR1 GTSNPN, CDR2 SVGIG (reference sequence). The CDR3 consists of 12 residues. Trimming took off 3 bases at V and 4 bases at J, with 6 bases between the two ends. The PCR contained 60 Vbeta and 13 Jbeta primers. Profiling relied on immunoSEQ multiplex PCR, and the TCRdb table lists in-frame clones only, not all of them. The sample contains about 120,000 clones, 70% to 75% of which appear only once. This clone was seen a handful of times. What it binds is not known. Study-level findings and limits: In an earlier analysis, most TCR beta V segments were productive about 87% or about 30% of the time.

The source is a woman under 30 in good health and CMV-seronegative. The sample was PBMCs. The V gene is TRBV30, the J gene TRBJ1-4, with D maybe TRBD1 (5 bases). The CDR3 here is CAWSRVNEKLFF. For the CDR3, the DNA is TGTGCCTGGAGCAGGGTTAATGAAAAACTGTTTTTT. Variable domain in full (rest from reference TRBV30 and TRBJ1-4): SQTIHQWPATLVQPVGSPLSLECTVEGTSNPNLYWYRQAAGRGLQLLFYSVGIGQISSEVPQNLSASRPQDRQFILSSKKLLLSDSGFYLCAWSRVNEKLFFGSGTQLSVL.